The 27 T cell receptor beta chains listed next were all sequenced from one sample in a study of response to subunit inactivated influenza vaccine. TCRdb processed the RT-PCR reads anew with MiXCR; each CDR3 protein has one entry. The sample lists about 580,000 distinct CDR3 sequences, 11% to 15% occurring once. The sample in question was PBMCs from blood, obtained 11 to 12 days after vaccination. The source is a man aged 50-59 years who received an inactivated influenza vaccine.

V and J are TRBV9 and TRBJ1-2; perhaps TRBD1 as D (5 bases). The V end lost 3 bases, the J end lost 10 bases, and 16 bases lay between the germline ends. The CDR3 is made up of 13 amino acids. The germline CDR1 and CDR2 sequences are SGDLS and YYNGEE. The chain's CDR3 is CASSGGTRGSYTF. The CDR3 DNA reads TGTGCCAGCAGCGGCGGGACTCGGGGGTCCTACACCTTC. Filled out from reference TRBV9 and TRBJ1-2, the complete variable domain reads DSGVTQTPKHLITATGQRVTLRCSPRSGDLSVYWYQQSLDQGLQFLIQYYNGEERAKGNILERFSAQQFPDLHSELNLSSLELGDSALYFCASSGGTRGSYTFGSGTRLTVV.

The chain combines TRBV7-2 with TRBJ2-3; D tentatively reads TRBD1 or TRBD2 (6 bases each). The CDR3 length is 16 residues. The ends were cut back, 5 bases at V and 6 bases at J, with 21 bases in the middle. Per germline, CDR1 SGHTA and CDR2 FQGNSA. The DNA for the CDR3 is TGTGCCAGCAGCCAGCAAATGCGAGGGGGGACTGATACGCAGTATTTT. Translation gives CASSQQMRGGTDTQYF.

The chain carries TRBV29-1 and TRBJ2-5; TRBD1 aligns across 7 bases. Germline trimming cut 7 bases from V and 5 bases from J; bases unmatched to any gene: 10. Looked up from germline, CDR1 is SQVTM and CDR2 is ANQGSEA. The CDR3 is 13 residues long. Written as DNA, the CDR3 is TGCAGCGGGCACAGGGGATCTACGGAGACCCAGTACTTC. Its translation: CSGHRGSTETQYF.

This clonotype showed up just a few times. The rearrangement uses TRBV5-1 and TRBJ1-5; 8 nucleotides line up with TRBD1. This CDR3 spans 15 amino acids. Germline CDR1 and CDR2: SGHRS and YFSETQ. The trim removed 0 bases at V and 1 base at J, leaving 0 bases unmatched. CDR3 sequence: CASSLGDRSNQPQHF. In DNA form, the CDR3 reads TGCGCCAGCAGCTTGGGGGACAGGAGCAATCAGCCCCAGCATTTT.

This clonotype showed up many times. The chain links TRBV7-2 to TRBJ2-3, with D perhaps matching TRBD1 (6 bases). Germline V gene sequence: CDR1 SGHTA, CDR2 FQGNSA. This CDR3 is 15 amino acids long. The V end was cut by 0 bases, the J end by 0 bases, with 7 bases between. The CDR3 nucleotides read TGTGCCAGCAGCTTAGCGGGACATAGCACAGATACGCAGTATTTT. Protein: CASSLAGHSTDTQYF.

This chain uses TRBV20-1 with TRBJ2-5; possible D gene TRBD2, 6 bases. The CDR3 loop spans 15 amino acids. With 5 bases removed from V and 2 bases from J, the gap between germline ends came to 18 bases. Germline V CDR1 and CDR2: DFQATT, SNEGSKA (reference sequence). The CDR3 here is CSAFSGAVGQETQYF. CDR3 bases: TGCAGTGCTTTTAGCGGTGCCGTTGGACAAGAGACCCAGTACTTC.

This clonotype was picked up a small number of times. The CDR3 DNA is TGTGCCAGCAGCGCAGCCGGGACAGGAGGGACAGATACGCAGTATTTT. Encoded protein: CASSAAGTGGTDTQYF. V gene TRBV9 combines with J gene TRBJ2-3, with 8 bases lining up with TRBD1. Losses at the gene ends were 3 bases for V and 3 bases for J; bases not matched to a gene: 9. Germline values: CDR1 SGDLS, CDR2 YYNGEE. This CDR3 contains 16 residues.

V is TRBV7-2 and J is TRBJ1-3; D may be TRBD1 (5 bases). Trimming left V 3 bases short and J 0 bases short, with 15 bases between. The CDR3 has 17 amino acids. CDR1 and CDR2 from the germline V gene are SGHTA and FQGNSA. The chain's CDR3 is CASSFGQGLFSGNTIYF. The CDR3 DNA is TGTGCCAGCAGCTTTGGCCAGGGACTGTTCTCTGGAAACACCATATATTTT.

The sample holds many counts of this clonotype. The chain employs TRBV7-9 and TRBJ1-1; D not certain. Germline CDR1 is SEHNR and CDR2 is FQNEAQ (reference sequence). V lost 1 base and J 4 bases, leaving 4 bases between the germline ends. The CDR3 contains 12 residues. CDR3 protein: CASSLVRTEAFF. CDR3 DNA sequence: TGTGCCAGCAGCTTAGTACGCACTGAAGCTTTCTTT.

The genes are TRBV19 and TRBJ2-3; unclear D gene. The germline V gene encodes CDR1 LNHDA and CDR2 SQIVND (reference sequence). Trimming stripped 2 bases from V and 1 base from J, with 7 bases between. The CDR3 runs to 14 residues. This CDR3 is CASSIRLRTDTQYF. The DNA of the CDR3 is TGTGCCAGTAGTATAAGGCTGCGCACAGATACGCAGTATTTT.

The chain's CDR3 is CASSFQGGGYTEAFF. For the CDR3, the DNA is TGTGCCAGCAGCTTCCAGGGTGGTGGGTACACTGAAGCTTTCTTT. The rearrangement joins TRBV5-4 to TRBJ1-1; perhaps TRBD1 as D (5 bases). Trimming left V 2 bases short and J 3 bases short, with 14 bases between. Looked up from germline, CDR1 is SGHNT and CDR2 is YYREEE (reference sequence). There are 15 residues in the CDR3.

This clonotype was picked up many times. The genes are TRBV5-6 and TRBJ1-3; D ambiguous. From germline, CDR1 is SGHDT and CDR2 YYEEEE. Trimming shortened V by 4 bases and J by 0 bases, and 11 bases separated the two germline ends. The length of the CDR3 is 15 residues. Written as DNA, the CDR3 is TGTGCCAGCAGCCGTTCTATCGGCTCTGGAAACACCATATATTTT. Encoded protein: CASSRSIGSGNTIYF.

This CDR3 is CASRAGRATYEQYF. For the CDR3, the DNA is TGTGCCAGCAGGGCCGGCAGGGCCACCTACGAGCAGTACTTC. The gene calls are TRBV12-3 or TRBV12-4 and TRBJ2-7; tentative D call: TRBD1 (5 bases). The V gene lost 6 bases and the J gene lost 2 bases, with 14 bases spanning the gap. The CDR3 sequence is 14 residues long.

This clonotype was seen more than once but under ten times. The chain links TRBV10-3 to TRBJ2-7, with 9 bases fitting TRBD1. The trim removed 3 bases at V and 2 bases at J, leaving 8 bases unmatched. CDR1 ENHRY and CDR2 SYGVKD come from the germline V gene. The CDR3 loop spans 16 amino acids. Here the CDR3 reads CAISDGHRGRPYEQYF. Here the CDR3 DNA reads TGTGCCATCAGTGACGGACACAGGGGGCGTCCCTACGAGCAGTACTTC.

This clonotype was recorded many times. The V call is TRBV5-6, the J call TRBJ2-3, with a possible D match to TRBD1 (5 bases). Germline values: CDR1 SGHDT, CDR2 YYEEEE. There are 13 residues in the CDR3. V shed 0 bases and J shed 4 bases, with 6 bases lying between them. CDR3 protein: CASSLVRADTQYF. CDR3 in DNA: TGTGCCAGCAGCTTGGTCAGGGCAGATACGCAGTATTTT.

This clonotype was seen more than once but under ten times. V gene TRBV29-1 combines with J gene TRBJ2-3; the D call may be TRBD1 or TRBD2 (6 bases each). The CDR3 runs to 13 residues. Trimming left V 6 bases short and J 10 bases short, with 20 bases between. Per germline, CDR1 SQVTM and CDR2 ANQGSEA. In nucleotides, the CDR3 is TGCAGCGTCGTAAGGGGGGAAGATGTCGCGCAGTATTTT. Residues: CSVVRGEDVAQYF.

The chain links TRBV4-3 to TRBJ2-2; 7 bases are a match to TRBD1. The CDR3 loop spans 16 amino acids. CDR1 and CDR2 (germline): LGHNA, YSLEER. Losses at the gene ends were 3 bases for V and 7 bases for J; bases not matched to a gene: 11. The CDR3 loop reads CASSQAGTGAVGELFF. Written as DNA, the CDR3 is TGCGCCAGCAGCCAGGCCGGAACAGGGGCGGTCGGGGAGCTGTTTTTT.

A few counts support this clonotype. The rearrangement uses TRBV11-1 and TRBJ2-1; the match to TRBD2 covers 10 bases. CDR3 length equals 18 residues. The junction had 12 bases not matched to a gene; V was cut back by 0 bases and J by 7 bases. The germline CDR1 and CDR2 sequences are SGHAT and FQDESV (reference sequence). As DNA, the CDR3 is TGTGCCAGCAGCTTAGCGCTGGCTAGCGGGAGTCTTGTGAATGAGCAGTTCTTC. Its translation is CASSLALASGSLVNEQFF.

This clonotype appeared many times. This sequence joins TRBV29-1 and TRBJ1-4; 8 bases map to TRBD1. The CDR3 is 12 amino acids. V lost 6 bases and J lost 6; bases outside the gene matches: 3. CDR1 is SQVTM and CDR2 is ANQGSEA in the germline V gene. The CDR3 DNA follows: TGCAGCGTGGGGACAGGAGATGAAAAACTGTTTTTT. Translation gives CSVGTGDEKLFF.

This clonotype appeared many times. The V gene is TRBV12-3 or TRBV12-4, the J gene TRBJ1-5; a possible D gene is TRBD1 (6 bases). The ends were cut back, 6 bases at V and 3 bases at J, with 12 bases in the middle. The CDR3 runs 14 residues. The CDR3 loop is CASSTRDTNQPQHF. CDR3 coding DNA: TGTGCCAGCAGCACCCGGGACACCAATCAGCCCCAGCATTTT.

This chain uses TRBV7-9 with TRBJ2-7, with 8 bases identical to TRBD1. The CDR3 consists of 17 residues. Losses at the gene ends were 5 bases for V and 0 bases for J; bases not matched to a gene: 12. From germline, CDR1 is SEHNR and CDR2 FQNEAQ (reference sequence). The CDR3 protein is CASSQPSWGQASYEQYF. CDR3 nucleotides: TGTGCCAGCAGCCAACCCTCCTGGGGACAGGCCTCCTACGAGCAGTACTTC.

The chain employs TRBV30 and TRBJ2-3; 7 bases align to TRBD1. In germline, CDR1 is GTSNPN, CDR2 SVGIG (reference sequence). V lost 4 bases and J lost 1; bases outside the gene matches: 5. CDR3 length: 14 residues. The CDR3 DNA sequence: TGTGCCTGGATCTCCGGGACAGGCACAGATACGCAGTATTTT. As protein: CAWISGTGTDTQYF.

This clonotype was seen more than once but under ten times. This chain links TRBV29-1 with TRBJ1-2; D is possibly TRBD1 (6 bases). V shed 7 bases and J shed 5 bases, with 11 bases lying between them. The CDR3 extends over 11 amino acids. Germline loops: CDR1 SQVTM, CDR2 ANQGSEA. This chain's CDR3 is CSGLGGYGYTF. The DNA of the CDR3 is TGCAGCGGCCTAGGGGGGTATGGCTACACCTTC.

This clonotype was counted a few times. The genes are TRBV4-1 and TRBJ2-1; perhaps D is TRBD1 or TRBD2 (5 bases each). Germline lookup yields CDR1 MGHRA and CDR2 YSYEKL. The CDR3 is 15 residues long. Trimming took off 3 bases at V and 10 bases at J, with 19 bases between the two ends. The CDR3 DNA follows: TGCGCCAGCAGCCATCGCCGGGACGCTACTATAGAGCAGTTCTTC. Amino acid sequence: CASSHRRDATIEQFF.

This clonotype has only a few counts. V and J are TRBV7-9 and TRBJ2-7; no definite D call. In germline, CDR1 is SEHNR, CDR2 FQNEAQ (reference sequence). V was clipped by 6 bases and J by 4 bases, with 16 bases between them. The CDR3 is 14 amino acids. CDR3: CASSQTPFQYEQYF. CDR3 bases: TGTGCCAGCAGTCAGACCCCGTTCCAATACGAGCAGTACTTC. Drawing the rest from reference TRBV7-9 and TRBJ2-7, the complete variable domain is DTGVSQNPRHKITKRGQNVTFRCDPISEHNRLYWYRQTLGQGPEFLTYFQNEAQLEKSRLLSDRFSAERPKGSFSTLEIQRTEQGDSAMYLCASSQTPFQYEQYFGPGTRLTVT.

This clonotype was observed a few times. The genes are TRBV7-2 and TRBJ2-4, with TRBD2 identical over 7 bases. The CDR3 is 14 amino acids. V was clipped by 1 base and J by 6 bases; unmatched bases: 3. Germline loops: CDR1 SGHTA, CDR2 FQGNSA. The CDR3 DNA reads TGTGCCAGCAGCTTAGGCTGGGGGGGAAACATTCAGTACTTC. Residues: CASSLGWGGNIQYF.

The V gene is TRBV7-9, the J gene TRBJ1-1; D gene uncertain. The CDR3 is 13 amino acids. V was trimmed by 0 bases and J by 11 bases, leaving 13 bases between them. Germline V lookup: CDR1 SEHNR, CDR2 FQNEAQ (reference sequence). CDR3 sequence (DNA): TGTGCCAGCAGCTTAGCGGAGAGGGAGAAGGCTTTCTTT. Its protein product is CASSLAEREKAFF.